Listed below are T cell receptor beta chains from one sample, sequenced in a study of CD8+CD57+ T cells in acquired aplastic anemia. TCRdb re-analysed the reads in MiXCR, keeping a single row per CDR3 protein. Of just over 450,000 distinct CDR3 sequences detected, less than 35% appear once; the ten largest clones hold less than 1%. Specimen: sorted CD4+, CD8+, or CD8+CD57+ T cells (not recorded which) from PBMCs. These receptors were collected from a human donor with aplastic anemia. CDR3s include the opening cysteine and the closing phenylalanine or tryptophan. D genes are given only for firm matches. Expanded clones get a size class; other rows say once, few or many, or leave the size out.

D gene	clone size	J gene	V gene	CDR3 protein	CDR3 DNA
-	-	TRBJ1-4	TRBV19	CASSTGGWPNEKLFF	TGTGCCAGTAGTACCGGGGGGTGGCCTAATGAAAAACTGTTTTTT
-	-	TRBJ2-5	TRBV20-1	CSATPDREAETQYF	TGCAGTGCTACTCCAGACAGGGAGGCAGAGACCCAGTACTTC
TRBD1	few	TRBJ1-4	TRBV11-2	CASSNRDRGGYEKLFF	TGTGCCAGCAGCAACCGGGACAGGGGTGGCTATGAAAAACTGTTTTTT
TRBD2	few	TRBJ2-2	TRBV7-7	CASSPGLTSGELFF	TGTGCTAGCAGCCCGGGACTAACCTCGGGGGAGCTGTTTTTT
TRBD2	-	TRBJ2-1	TRBV20-1	CSAVLAGIYNEQFF	TGCAGTGCGGTACTAGCGGGGATCTACAATGAGCAGTTCTTC
-	-	TRBJ2-7	TRBV10-3	CASKPGPYEQYF	TGTGCCAGCAAGCCAGGGCCCTACGAGCAGTACTTC
-	-	TRBJ2-2	TRBV25-1	CASSEFQAGELFF	TGTGCCAGCAGTGAATTCCAAGCCGGGGAGCTGTTTTTT
-	few	TRBJ2-7	TRBV12-3/TRBV12-4	CASSLTRSPYEQYF	TGTGCCAGCAGCCTTACACGTTCCCCCTACGAGCAGTACTTC
-	few	TRBJ1-2	TRBV6-5	CASSYSSSSNYGYTF	TGTGCCAGCAGTTACTCCTCGAGTTCTAACTATGGCTACACCTTC
-	many	TRBJ2-5	TRBV7-2	CASSPAQVETQYF	TGTGCCAGCAGCCCAGCCCAGGTGGAGACCCAGTACTTC
-	many	TRBJ2-1	TRBV24-1	CATSDTGEGNSYNEQFF	TGTGCCACCAGTGATACGGGAGAGGGAAACTCCTACAATGAGCAGTTCTTC
TRBD1	many	TRBJ2-1	TRBV29-1	CSVVGTGPYNEQFF	TGCAGCGTGGTAGGGACAGGTCCCTACAATGAGCAGTTCTTC
TRBD1	-	TRBJ1-3	TRBV11-1	CASIPPQGQGSGNTIYF	TGTGCCAGTATTCCTCCCCAGGGACAGGGTTCTGGAAACACCATATATTTT
TRBD2	many	TRBJ2-5	TRBV24-1	CATSGGDSGILETQYF	TGTGCCACCAGTGGGGGGGATAGCGGGATTTTAGAGACCCAGTACTTC
TRBD1	few	TRBJ1-2	TRBV18	CASSLLTGDRANYGYTF	TGTGCCAGCTCACTCCTCACAGGGGACCGAGCTAACTATGGCTACACCTTC
-	many	TRBJ2-7	TRBV19	CASRTKLDARYEQYF	TGTGCCAGTAGAACAAAGCTGGACGCTCGCTACGAGCAGTACTTC
-	many	TRBJ2-7	TRBV29-1	CSVVEETPEVEQYF	TGCAGCGTTGTAGAGGAGACGCCGGAGGTCGAGCAGTACTTC
-	many	TRBJ1-3	TRBV7-9	CASSTGPGSIYF	TGTGCCAGCAGTACCGGGCCCGGCTCCATATATTTT
TRBD1	-	TRBJ2-7	TRBV2	CASSGNGQVQYEQYF	TGTGCCAGCAGTGGAAACGGACAGGTACAATACGAGCAGTACTTC
TRBD1	many	TRBJ1-2	TRBV11-2	CASSPGTGARNYGYTF	TGTGCCAGCAGCCCCGGGACAGGGGCGAGAAACTATGGCTACACCTTC
-	-	TRBJ2-6	TRBV18	CASSPLRPGPSPGANVLTF	TGTGCCAGCTCACCTCTTCGACCAGGGCCTAGCCCTGGGGCCAACGTCCTGACTTTC
-	-	TRBJ2-7	TRBV11-2	CASSPRGGRLYEQYF	TGTGCCAGCAGCCCCAGGGGGGGGCGACTCTACGAGCAGTACTTC
-	many	TRBJ2-4	TRBV7-9	CASSLIRENIQYF	TGTGCCAGCAGCTTGATCCGGGAAAACATTCAGTACTTC
TRBD2	-	TRBJ2-7	TRBV20-1	CSARDPSTSGSYEQYF	TGCAGTGCTAGAGACCCCTCGACTAGCGGCTCCTACGAGCAGTACTTC
-	-	TRBJ2-6	TRBV6-1	CASGVLTF	TGTGCCAGCGGGGTCCTGACTTTC
-	few	TRBJ1-1	TRBV6-1	CASSLQSGRNTEAFF	TGTGCCAGCAGCCTACAGTCCGGTAGGAACACTGAAGCTTTCTTT
-	many	TRBJ2-7	TRBV7-3	CASSPDKNYEQYF	TGTGCCAGCAGCCCGGACAAGAACTACGAGCAGTACTTC
-	many	TRBJ1-3	TRBV19	CAGKSGNTIYF	TGTGCCGGGAAGTCTGGAAACACCATATATTTT
-	-	TRBJ2-1	TRBV7-6	CASSPGQDHNEQFF	TGTGCTAGCAGCCCGGGGCAGGATCACAATGAGCAGTTCTTC
-	many	TRBJ1-5	TRBV2	CASSEATGEAPQHF	TGTGCCAGCAGTGAAGCGACGGGAGAAGCGCCCCAGCATTTT
-	-	TRBJ2-5	TRBV6-1	CASRPMGGRQETQYF	TGTGCCAGCAGGCCGATGGGGGGACGGCAAGAGACCCAGTACTTC